This record looks at one TCR beta chain sequence and its context. The antigen is undetermined. All gene names here are mouse names. Sequencing ends 4 residues short of the CDR3 end; the germline J gene provides the rest. This CDR3 is built from 15 residues. V was shortened by 4 bases and J by 0 bases, with 12 bases between the two germline ends. The germline V gene has CDR1 FNHDT and CDR2 SITEND (reference sequence). Scientists pooled cutaneous lymph node cells and sorted them on CD4, CD8alpha, NKG2D, NKG2ACE and other markers. In each case, RNA was isolated and then reverse transcribed into cDNA as the sequencing template. Repertoires were generated with immunoSEQ multiplex PCR, while TCRdb's copy carries only in-frame clones and drops some. The sample holds about 270,000 clones, and no clone turns up only once. This specimen comes from a study of CD8+ T cells in alopecia areata. Looking at the study overall: Female C3H/HeJ mice aged roughly 7-11 weeks received skin from spontaneously alopecic C3H/HeJ graft donors aged roughly 6-12 months.

Broader study findings: Shared TCR sequences were less clear between patients than in mice, possibly partly from HLA diversity. Clonality in lesional scalp, especially alopecia totalis/universalis, exceeded that of normal scalp.

The source is a C3H/HeJ mouse with alopecia areata. The mouse strain carries the MHC haplotype H2-k. Specimen: CD4+ T cells sorted from a lymph node. The chain combines TRBV19 with TRBJ2-5, with TRBD1 as a possible D gene (6 bases). CDR3 amino acids: CASSPGTINQDTQYF. The covered CDR3 bases are TGTGCCAGCAGTCCCGGGACAATTAACCAAGAC.